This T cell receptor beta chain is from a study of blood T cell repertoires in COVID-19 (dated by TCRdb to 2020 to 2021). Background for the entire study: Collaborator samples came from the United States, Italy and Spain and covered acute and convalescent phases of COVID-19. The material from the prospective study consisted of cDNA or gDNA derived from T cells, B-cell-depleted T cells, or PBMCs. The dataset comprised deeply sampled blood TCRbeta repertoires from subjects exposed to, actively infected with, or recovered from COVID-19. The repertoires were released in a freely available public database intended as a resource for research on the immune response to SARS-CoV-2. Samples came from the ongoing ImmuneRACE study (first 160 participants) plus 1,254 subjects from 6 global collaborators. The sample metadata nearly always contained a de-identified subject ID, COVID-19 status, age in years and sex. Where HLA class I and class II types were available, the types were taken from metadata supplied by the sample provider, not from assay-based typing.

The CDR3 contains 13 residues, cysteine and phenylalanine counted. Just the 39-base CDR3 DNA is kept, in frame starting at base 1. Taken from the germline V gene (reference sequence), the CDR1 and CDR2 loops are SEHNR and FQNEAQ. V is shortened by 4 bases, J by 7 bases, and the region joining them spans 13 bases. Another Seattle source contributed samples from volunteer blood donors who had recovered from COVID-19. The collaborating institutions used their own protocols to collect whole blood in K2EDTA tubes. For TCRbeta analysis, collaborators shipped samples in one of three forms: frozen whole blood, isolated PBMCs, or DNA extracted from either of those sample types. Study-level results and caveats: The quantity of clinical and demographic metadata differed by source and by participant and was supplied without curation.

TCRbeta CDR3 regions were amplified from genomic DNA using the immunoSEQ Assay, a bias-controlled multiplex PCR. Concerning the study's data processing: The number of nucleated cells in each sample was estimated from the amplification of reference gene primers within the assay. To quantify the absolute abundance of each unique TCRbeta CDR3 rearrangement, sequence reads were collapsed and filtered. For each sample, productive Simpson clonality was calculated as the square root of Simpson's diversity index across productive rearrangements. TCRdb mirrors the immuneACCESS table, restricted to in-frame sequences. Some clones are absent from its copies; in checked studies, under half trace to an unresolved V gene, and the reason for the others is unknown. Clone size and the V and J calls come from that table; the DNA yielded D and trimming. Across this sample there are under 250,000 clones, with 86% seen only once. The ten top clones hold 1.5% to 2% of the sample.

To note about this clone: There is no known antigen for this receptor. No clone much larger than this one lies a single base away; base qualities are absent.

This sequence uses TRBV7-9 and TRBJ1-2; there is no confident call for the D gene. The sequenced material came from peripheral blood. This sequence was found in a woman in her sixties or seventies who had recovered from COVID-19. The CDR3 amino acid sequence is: CASSSNAAGGYTF. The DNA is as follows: TGTGCCAGCAGCTCCAACGCCGCGGGTGGCTACACCTTC.